This T cell receptor beta chain was identified during a study of blood T cell repertoires in COVID-19. About the research overall: Specimens from acute and convalescent COVID-19 originated in the United States, Italy and Spain.

With 3 bases removed from V and 2 bases from J, the gap between germline ends came to 8 bases. The CDR3 has 14 residues. Germline CDR1 and CDR2: SEHNR and FQNEAQ (reference sequence). In the study's own analysis: Reference gene primers were amplified, and this amplification served to estimate nucleated cell counts. Here immunoSEQ multiplex PCR was the method, and the copy in TCRdb shows in-frame clones only, minus some. V and J calls and clone size come straight from that table; D and trimming were deduced from the DNA. Among about 110,000 clones, roughly 90% were seen once, and the ten largest hold 4% to 6%. This clone was seen a single time.

The J gene is TRBJ1-3, the V gene TRBV7-9; no clear D. The sequence came from a man aged 35-49 years with active or convalescent COVID-19. The sample was peripheral blood. CDR3 in DNA: TGTGCCAGCAGCTTGTCCGGGGCTGGAAACACCATATATTTT. It is translated as CASSLSGAGNTIYF.